The present entry profiles one TCR beta chain with its context. The data were taken from a study of Graves' ophthalmopathy and Graves' hyperthyroidism. At the level of the study: The authors defined stable hyperthyroidism as no ophthalmopathy within 18 months of follow-up.

As the template, RNA transcripts were used to amplify TCR beta CDR3 regions. RT-PCR in the first round used HTBI primers; a second-round multiplex PCR followed. Each CDR3 protein is one row after TCRdb ran MiXCR on the multiplex PCR reads. Here the sample spans 580,000 or so distinct CDR3 sequences, approximately 35% being singletons. This CDR3 is 15 amino acids long. The germline CDR1 and CDR2 sequences are SEHNR and FQNEAQ (reference sequence). Trimming took off 5 bases at V and 2 bases at J, with 16 bases between the two ends. Aged 18 to 65, hyperthyroidism patients had been newly diagnosed, with under 2 months' duration. Diagnosis relied on clinical symptoms, serum thyroxine, TRAb, thyroid ultrasound and orbital computed tomography.

The receptor was isolated from an adult man with Graves' hyperthyroidism. V usage is TRBV7-9 and J usage is TRBJ2-7; D not resolved. The sequencing sample was made of peripheral blood or thyroid tissue (not recorded which). CDR3 sequence reads: CASSQGFTAAYEQYF. CDR3 sequence (DNA): TGTGCCAGCAGCCAAGGGTTTACGGCGGCCTACGAGCAGTACTTC.